This TCR beta chain derives from a study of blood T cells in healthy people across ages. Study details: In model experiments, template switching was able to capture about one barcoded beta molecule for every two T cells that were present. Findings and limits, study-wide: It was found that TCR beta diversity correlated strongly with the percentage of naive T cells.

It was ten milliliters of peripheral blood that were drawn from each donor. This clonotype showed up many times. Antigen unknown. A second PCR of about 6 to 11 cycles used a sample-barcoded 5' primer and a J-beta primer mix. TCRdb independently ran MiXCR on the 5' RACE reads; one entry per CDR3 protein. The profile shows approximately 1.5 million distinct CDR3 sequences, roughly 30% of them singletons. CDR1 and CDR2 (germline): SEHNR, FQNEAQ (reference sequence). This CDR3 is built from 16 residues. V shed 4 bases, J shed 0 bases, and the junction held 9 bases outside the gene matches. Material: blood. The TCR sequence derives from a woman in her 30s in good health. J is TRBJ2-7 and V is TRBV7-9; 7 bases match TRBD1. The CDR3 nucleotides read TGTGCCAGCAGCTCCCGACAGGGTACAAGCTCCTACGAGCAGTACTTC. As protein: CASSSRQGTSSYEQYF. Together with reference TRBV7-9 and TRBJ2-7, the CDR3 gives the full variable domain: DTGVSQNPRHKITKRGQNVTFRCDPISEHNRLYWYRQTLGQGPEFLTYFQNEAQLEKSRLLSDRFSAERPKGSFSTLEIQRTEQGDSAMYLCASSSRQGTSSYEQYFGPGTRLTVT.